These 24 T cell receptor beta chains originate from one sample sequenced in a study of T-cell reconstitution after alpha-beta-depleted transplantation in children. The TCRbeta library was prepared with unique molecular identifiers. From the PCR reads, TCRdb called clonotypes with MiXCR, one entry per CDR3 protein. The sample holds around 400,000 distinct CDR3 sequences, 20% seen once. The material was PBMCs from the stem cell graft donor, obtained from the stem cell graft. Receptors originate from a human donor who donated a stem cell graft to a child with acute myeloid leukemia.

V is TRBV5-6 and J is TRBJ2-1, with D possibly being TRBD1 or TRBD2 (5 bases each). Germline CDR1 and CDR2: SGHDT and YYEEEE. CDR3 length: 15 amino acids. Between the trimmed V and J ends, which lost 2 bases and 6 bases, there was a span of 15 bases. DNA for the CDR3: TGTGCCAGCAGCTTCGGCGGACTCAGGGTCAATGAGCAGTTCTTC. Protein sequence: CASSFGGLRVNEQFF.

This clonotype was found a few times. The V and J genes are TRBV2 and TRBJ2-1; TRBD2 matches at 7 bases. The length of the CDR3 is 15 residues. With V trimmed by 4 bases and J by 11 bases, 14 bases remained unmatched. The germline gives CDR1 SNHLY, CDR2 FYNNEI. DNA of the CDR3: TGTGCCAGCAGTGCGTTGATTAGCGGGCAGAGAAAGCAGTTCTTC. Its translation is CASSALISGQRKQFF.

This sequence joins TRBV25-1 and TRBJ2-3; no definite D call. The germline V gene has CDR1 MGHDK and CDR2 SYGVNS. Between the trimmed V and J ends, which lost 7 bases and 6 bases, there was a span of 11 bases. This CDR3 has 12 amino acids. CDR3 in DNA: TGTGCCAGCAACGCCGGGTGGGATACGCAGTATTTT. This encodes CASNAGWDTQYF.

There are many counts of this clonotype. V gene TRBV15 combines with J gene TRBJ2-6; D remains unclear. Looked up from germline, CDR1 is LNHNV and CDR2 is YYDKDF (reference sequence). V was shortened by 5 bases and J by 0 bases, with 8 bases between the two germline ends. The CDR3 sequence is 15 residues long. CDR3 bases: TGTGCCACCAGCTCTGGTTCCTCTGGGGCCAACGTCCTGACTTTC. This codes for CATSSGSSGANVLTF.

DNA of the CDR3: TGTGCCAGCAGTCCCTGGGTGCGTAGCGGGGTCACAGATACGCAGTATTTT. This sequence encodes CASSPWVRSGVTDTQYF. The chain combines TRBV27 with TRBJ2-3, with 8 positions matching TRBD2. The length of the CDR3 is 17 residues. Unmatched junction bases numbered 12, after V lost 5 bases and J lost 2 bases. Germline values: CDR1 MNHEY, CDR2 SMNVEV (reference sequence).

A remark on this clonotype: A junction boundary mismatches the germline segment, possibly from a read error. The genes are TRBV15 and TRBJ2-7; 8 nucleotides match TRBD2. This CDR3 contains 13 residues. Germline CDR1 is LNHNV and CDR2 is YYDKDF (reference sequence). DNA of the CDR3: TGTGCCACCAGGGGAACTAGCGGCTACAAGCAGTACTTC. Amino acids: CATRGTSGYKQYF.

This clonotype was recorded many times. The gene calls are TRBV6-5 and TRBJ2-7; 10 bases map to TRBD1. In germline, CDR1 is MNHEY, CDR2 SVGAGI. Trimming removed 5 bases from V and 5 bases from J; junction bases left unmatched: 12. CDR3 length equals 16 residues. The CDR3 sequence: CASSLHRQGARDEQYF. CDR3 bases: TGTGCCAGCAGTCTCCATCGACAGGGGGCTCGGGACGAGCAGTACTTC.

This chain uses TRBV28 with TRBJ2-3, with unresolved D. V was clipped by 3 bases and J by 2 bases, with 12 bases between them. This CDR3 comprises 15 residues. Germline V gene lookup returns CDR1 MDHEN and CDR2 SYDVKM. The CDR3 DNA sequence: TGTGCCAGCAGTTTCAGTTCCTACCACACAGATACGCAGTATTTT. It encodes CASSFSSYHTDTQYF.

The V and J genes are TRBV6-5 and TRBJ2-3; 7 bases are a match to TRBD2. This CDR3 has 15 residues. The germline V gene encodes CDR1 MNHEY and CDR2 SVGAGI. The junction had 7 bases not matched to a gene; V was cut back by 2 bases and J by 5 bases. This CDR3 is CASSYRGRNGDTQYF. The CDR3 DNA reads TGTGCCAGCAGTTACCGCGGGAGAAACGGAGATACGCAGTATTTT.

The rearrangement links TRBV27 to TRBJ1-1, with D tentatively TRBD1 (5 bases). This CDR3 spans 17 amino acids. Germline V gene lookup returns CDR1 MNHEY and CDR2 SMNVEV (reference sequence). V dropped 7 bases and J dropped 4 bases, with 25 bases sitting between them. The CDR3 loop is CASTASGTQRGITEAFF. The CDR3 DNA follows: TGTGCCAGCACTGCTTCCGGGACCCAGAGGGGAATCACTGAAGCTTTCTTT.

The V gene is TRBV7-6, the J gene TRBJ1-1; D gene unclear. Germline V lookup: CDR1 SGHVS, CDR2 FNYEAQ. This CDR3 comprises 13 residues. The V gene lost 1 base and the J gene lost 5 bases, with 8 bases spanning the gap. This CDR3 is CASSLVTQTEAFF. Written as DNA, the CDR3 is TGTGCCAGCAGCTTAGTCACTCAGACTGAAGCTTTCTTT. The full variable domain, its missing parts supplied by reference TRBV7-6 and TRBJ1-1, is GAGVSQSPRYKVTKRGQDVALRCDPISGHVSLYWYRQALGQGPEFLTYFNYEAQQDKSGLPNDRFSAERPEGSISTLTIQRTEQRDSAMYRCASSLVTQTEAFFGQGTRLTVV.

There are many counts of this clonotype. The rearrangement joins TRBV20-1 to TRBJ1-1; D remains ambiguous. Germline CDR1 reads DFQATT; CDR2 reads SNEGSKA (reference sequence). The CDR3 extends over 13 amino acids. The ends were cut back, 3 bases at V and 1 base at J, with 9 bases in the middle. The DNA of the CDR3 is TGCAGTGCTAGTAGTCAGCCGAACACTGAAGCTTTCTTT. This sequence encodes CSASSQPNTEAFF.

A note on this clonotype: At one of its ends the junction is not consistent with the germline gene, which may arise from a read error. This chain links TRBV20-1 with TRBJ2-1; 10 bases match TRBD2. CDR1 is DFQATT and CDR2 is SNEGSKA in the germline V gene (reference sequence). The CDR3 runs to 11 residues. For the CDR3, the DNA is TGCAGTGCTCGCGGTAGCGGGAGGATGTCTTTC. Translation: CSARGSGRMSF.

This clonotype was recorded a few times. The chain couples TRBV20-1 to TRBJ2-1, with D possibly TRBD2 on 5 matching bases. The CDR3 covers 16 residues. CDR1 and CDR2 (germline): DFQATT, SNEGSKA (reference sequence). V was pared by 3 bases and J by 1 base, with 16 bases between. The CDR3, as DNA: TGCAGTGCTAGCACGCACCGGGATCTATCCTACAATGAGCAGTTCTTC. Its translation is CSASTHRDLSYNEQFF.

The CDR3 DNA reads TGTGCCAGCAGGCGGAACAGGGGACACCAGCCCCAGCATTTT. Its protein is CASRRNRGHQPQHF. The chain employs TRBV6-2 or TRBV6-3 and TRBJ1-5, with 7 bases aligning to TRBD1. After removal of 6 bases from V and 7 bases from J, the junction contained 9 bases not matched to a gene. The CDR3 sequence is 14 residues long. From germline, CDR1 is MNHEY and CDR2 SVGEGT.

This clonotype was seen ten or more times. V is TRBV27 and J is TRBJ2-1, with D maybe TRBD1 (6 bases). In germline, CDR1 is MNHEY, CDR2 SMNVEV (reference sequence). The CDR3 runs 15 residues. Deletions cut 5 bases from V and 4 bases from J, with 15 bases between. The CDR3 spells CASSLNRVRYNEQFF. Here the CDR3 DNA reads TGTGCCAGCAGTCTCAACAGGGTCCGTTACAATGAGCAGTTCTTC.

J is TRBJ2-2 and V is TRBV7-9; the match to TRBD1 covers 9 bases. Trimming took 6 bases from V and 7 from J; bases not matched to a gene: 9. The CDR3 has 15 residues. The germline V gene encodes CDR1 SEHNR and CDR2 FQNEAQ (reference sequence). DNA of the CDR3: TGTGCCAGCAGTGACAACAGGGGGCTAGGCGGGGAGCTGTTTTTT. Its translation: CASSDNRGLGGELFF. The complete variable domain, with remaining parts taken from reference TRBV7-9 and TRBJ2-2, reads DTGVSQNPRHKITKRGQNVTFRCDPISEHNRLYWYRQTLGQGPEFLTYFQNEAQLEKSRLLSDRFSAERPKGSFSTLEIQRTEQGDSAMYLCASSDNRGLGGELFFGEGSRLTVL.

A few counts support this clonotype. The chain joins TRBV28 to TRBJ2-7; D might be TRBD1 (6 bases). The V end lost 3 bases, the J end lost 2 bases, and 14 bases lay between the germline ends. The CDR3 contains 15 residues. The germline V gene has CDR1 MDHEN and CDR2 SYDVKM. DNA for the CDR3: TGTGCCAGCAGTTTGCCCGGGGCAGGGGCCTACGAGCAGTACTTC. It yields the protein CASSLPGAGAYEQYF. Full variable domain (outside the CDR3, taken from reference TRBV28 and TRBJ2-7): DVKVTQSSRYLVKRTGEKVFLECVQDMDHENMFWYRQDPGLGLRLIYFSYDVKMKEKGDIPEGYSVSREKKERFSLILESASTNQTSMYLCASSLPGAGAYEQYFGPGTRLTVT.

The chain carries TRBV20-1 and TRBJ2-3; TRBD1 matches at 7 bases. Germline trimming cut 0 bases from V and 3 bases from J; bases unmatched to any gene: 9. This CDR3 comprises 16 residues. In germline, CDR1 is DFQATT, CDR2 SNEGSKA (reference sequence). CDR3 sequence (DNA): TGCAGTGCTAGAGATCGGCTGACAGGGCCTACAGATACGCAGTATTTT. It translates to CSARDRLTGPTDTQYF.

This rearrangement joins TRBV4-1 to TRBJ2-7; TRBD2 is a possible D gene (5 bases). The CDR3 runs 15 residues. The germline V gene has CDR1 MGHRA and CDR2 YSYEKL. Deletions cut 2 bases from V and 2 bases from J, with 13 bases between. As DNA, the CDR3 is TGCGCCAGCAGCCAAATAACAGCGGATACCTACGAGCAGTACTTC. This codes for CASSQITADTYEQYF.

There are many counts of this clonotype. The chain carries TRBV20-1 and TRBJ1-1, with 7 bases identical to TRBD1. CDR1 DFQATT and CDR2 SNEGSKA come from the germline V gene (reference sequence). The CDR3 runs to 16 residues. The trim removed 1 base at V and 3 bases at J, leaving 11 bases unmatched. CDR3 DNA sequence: TGCAGTGCTAGAGTCTCAGGGGGGAGTGTGTACACTGAAGCTTTCTTT. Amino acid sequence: CSARVSGGSVYTEAFF.

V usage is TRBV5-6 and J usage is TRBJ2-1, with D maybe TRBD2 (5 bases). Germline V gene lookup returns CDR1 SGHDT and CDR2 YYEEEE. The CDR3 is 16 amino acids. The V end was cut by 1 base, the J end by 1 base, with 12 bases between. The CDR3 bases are TGTGCCAGCAGCTTGTTAGGCATAGCGTCCTACAATGAGCAGTTCTTC. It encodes CASSLLGIASYNEQFF.

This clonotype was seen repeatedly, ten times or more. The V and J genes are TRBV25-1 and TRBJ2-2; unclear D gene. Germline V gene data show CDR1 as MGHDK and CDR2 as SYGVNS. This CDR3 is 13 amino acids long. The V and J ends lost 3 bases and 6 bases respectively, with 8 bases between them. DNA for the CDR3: TGTGCCAGCAGTGATCGCTACCCCGGGGAGCTGTTTTTT. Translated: CASSDRYPGELFF. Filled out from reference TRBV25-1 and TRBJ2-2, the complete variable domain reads EADIYQTPRYLVIGTGKKITLECSQTMGHDKMYWYQQDPGMELHLIHYSYGVNSTEKGDLSSESTVSRIRTEHFPLTLESARPSHTSQYLCASSDRYPGELFFGEGSRLTVL.

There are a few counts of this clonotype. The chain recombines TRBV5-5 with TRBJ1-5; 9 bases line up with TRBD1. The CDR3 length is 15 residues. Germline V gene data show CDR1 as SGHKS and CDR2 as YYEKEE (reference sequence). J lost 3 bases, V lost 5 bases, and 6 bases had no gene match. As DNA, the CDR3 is TGTGCCAGCAGAAGGGGACAGGGAAACAATCAGCCCCAGCATTTT. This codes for CASRRGQGNNQPQHF. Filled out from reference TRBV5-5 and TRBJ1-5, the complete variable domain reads DAGVTQSPTHLIKTRGQQVTLRCSPISGHKSVSWYQQVLGQGPQFIFQYYEKEERGRGNFPDRFSARQFPNYSSELNVNALLLGDSALYLCASRRGQGNNQPQHFGDGTRLSIL.